This T cell receptor (beta chain) is drawn from a study of cytomegalovirus exposure and HLA in healthy donors. Study outcomes and limitations: Sequencing likely caused a cluster of highly shared sequence variants. Despite most TCR sequences being rare, some public TCRs occurred in many donors. Per published reports, the classifier diagnosed cytomegalovirus status with high specificity and sensitivity.

Note on this clone: The antigen is unknown.

The CDR3 loop spans 12 amino acids. The germline V gene encodes CDR1 SGHTA and CDR2 FQGNSA. V was shortened by 6 bases and J by 6 bases, with 10 bases between the two germline ends. PCR employed 60 Vbeta and 13 Jbeta primers. Data came from immunoSEQ multiplex PCR; TCRdb stores just in-frame clones and leaves some out. The data contain 110,000 to 150,000 clones, roughly 77% of them singletons. The TCR sequence derives from a man aged 30 to 39 in good health and CMV-seronegative. The gene calls are TRBV7-2 and TRBJ2-3, with D unclear. The sequenced material came from PBMCs. The CDR3 sequence is CASSPTRDTQYF. The CDR3 DNA reads as TGTGCCAGCAGTCCGACAAGGGATACGCAGTATTTT.